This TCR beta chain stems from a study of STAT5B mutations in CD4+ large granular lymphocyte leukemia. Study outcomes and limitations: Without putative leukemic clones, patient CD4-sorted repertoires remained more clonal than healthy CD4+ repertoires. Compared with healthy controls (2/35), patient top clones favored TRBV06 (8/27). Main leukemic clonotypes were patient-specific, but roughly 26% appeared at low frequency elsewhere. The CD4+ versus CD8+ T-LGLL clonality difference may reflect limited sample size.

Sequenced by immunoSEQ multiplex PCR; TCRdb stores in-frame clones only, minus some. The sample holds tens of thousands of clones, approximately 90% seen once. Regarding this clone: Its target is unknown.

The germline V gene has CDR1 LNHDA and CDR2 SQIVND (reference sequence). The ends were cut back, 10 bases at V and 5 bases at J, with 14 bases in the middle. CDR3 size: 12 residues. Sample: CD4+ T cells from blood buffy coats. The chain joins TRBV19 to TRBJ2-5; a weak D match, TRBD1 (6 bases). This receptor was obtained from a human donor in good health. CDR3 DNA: TGTGCCACACAGGGTGTGGGGGAGACCCAGTACTTC. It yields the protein CATQGVGETQYF.